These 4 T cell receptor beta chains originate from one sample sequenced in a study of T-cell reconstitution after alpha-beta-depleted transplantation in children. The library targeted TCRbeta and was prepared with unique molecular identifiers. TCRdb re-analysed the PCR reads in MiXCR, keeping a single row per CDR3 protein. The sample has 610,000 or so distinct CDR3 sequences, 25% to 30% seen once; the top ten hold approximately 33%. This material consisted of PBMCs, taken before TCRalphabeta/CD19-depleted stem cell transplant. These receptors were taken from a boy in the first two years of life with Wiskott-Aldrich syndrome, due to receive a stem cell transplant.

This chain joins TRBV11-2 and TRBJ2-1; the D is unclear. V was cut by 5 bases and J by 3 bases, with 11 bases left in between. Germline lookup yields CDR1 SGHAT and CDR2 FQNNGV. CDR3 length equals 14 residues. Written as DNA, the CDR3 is TGTGCCAGCAGCCTCGAGCGCGTCTACAATGAGCAGTTCTTC. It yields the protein CASSLERVYNEQFF.

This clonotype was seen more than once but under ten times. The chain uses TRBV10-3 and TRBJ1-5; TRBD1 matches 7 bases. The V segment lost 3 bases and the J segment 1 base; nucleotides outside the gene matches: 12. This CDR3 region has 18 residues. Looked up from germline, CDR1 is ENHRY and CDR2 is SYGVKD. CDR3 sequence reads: CAISEDRARGLSNQPQHF. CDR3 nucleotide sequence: TGTGCCATCAGTGAAGACAGGGCCCGGGGCTTAAGCAATCAGCCCCAGCATTTT.

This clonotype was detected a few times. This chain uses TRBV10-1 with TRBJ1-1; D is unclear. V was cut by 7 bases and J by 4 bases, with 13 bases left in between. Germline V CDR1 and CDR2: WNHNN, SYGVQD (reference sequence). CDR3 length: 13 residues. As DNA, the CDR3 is TGCGCCAGCACATTCGGCGACGGCACTGAAGCTTTCTTT. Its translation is CASTFGDGTEAFF.

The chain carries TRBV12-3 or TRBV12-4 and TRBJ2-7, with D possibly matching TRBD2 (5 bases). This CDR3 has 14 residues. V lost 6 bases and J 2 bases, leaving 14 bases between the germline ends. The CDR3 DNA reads TGTGCCAGCAGCCCGGGAACCCCTACCTACGAGCAGTACTTC. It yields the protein CASSPGTPTYEQYF.